Sequencing of this T cell receptor (beta chain) was carried out in a study of PD-1 blockade in mismatch repair-deficient tumors. Study-level results: Tumor-resident clones, often undetectable pretreatment in blood, expanded then contracted after pembrolizumab.

Remarks on this clone: Its target is not known.

Repertoires were generated with immunoSEQ multiplex PCR, while TCRdb's copy carries only in-frame clones and drops some. The sample records some 120,000 clones, 85% to 90% being singletons. V trimming: 2 bases; J trimming: 6 bases; junction bases outside the gene matches: 6. The CDR3 has 15 residues. Germline V lookup: CDR1 LGHNA, CDR2 YSLEER. The clonotype originates from an adult with mismatch repair-deficient cancer. The sequencing used peripheral blood, collected 44 weeks after starting pembrolizumab. The chain is built from TRBV4-3 and TRBJ2-2; 7 bases are shared with TRBD1. The CDR3 region has the DNA TGCGCCAGCAGCCAAAAGGGGGCGACCCCCGGGGAGCTGTTTTTT. It encodes CASSQKGATPGELFF.